A selection of T cell receptor beta chains follows, all from one sample in a study of blood T cell repertoires in COVID-19. Using immunoSEQ multiplex PCR, the repertoire was profiled, and TCRdb retains in-frame clones only, with some absent. The table lists 150,000 to 200,000 clones, about 84% of them singletons, with 4.5% to 5.5% in the top ten. The sample consisted of peripheral blood. The receptors were sampled from a woman in her 30s with acute or convalescent COVID-19. Each CDR3 is given without its conserved first and last residue. Some rows have no size entry. The others give once, few or many, or a class for an expanded clone.

CDR3 protein | V gene | CDR3 length | clone size
ASSRQGATGSPLH | TRBV6-5 | 13 | few
ASSLPEGVGTEAF | TRBV28 | 13 | .
ATSRIARTDTQY | TRBV15 | 12 | .
ASSYADGNTQY | TRBV6-2/TRBV6-3 | 11 | once
ASSLVQGASGNTIY | TRBV7-9 | 14 | .
ASSFLQNSYEQY | TRBV7-9 | 12 | .
ASSVGVGQGSYEQY | TRBV9 | 14 | .
ASSIRQGYQPQH | TRBV19 | 12 | .
ASSQDSDSPLH | TRBV4-3 | 11 | .
ASMTDRTSYNEQF | TRBV6-5 | 13 | .
ASSRYRALTEPQH | TRBV28 | 13 | .
ASSYAGTGGT | TRBV6-5 | 10 | .
AISGRLDGGRSTNEKLF | TRBV10-3 | 17 | .
ASSPTLWEGSSYNEQF | TRBV6-9 | 16 | .
ASSLELNEKLF | TRBV5-1 | 11 | .
ASSLFRQLGETQY | TRBV28 | 13 | .
ASIPGTNTPGEQY | TRBV28 | 13 | .
SAPEGYT | TRBV20-1 | 7 | few